This T cell receptor beta chain was sequenced during a study of chemoradiotherapy in HPV16-positive cancers. Study as a whole: Candidate HPV-specific clones and shared TCR motifs came from a couple of HPV16-positive patients.

Repertoires were generated with immunoSEQ multiplex PCR, while TCRdb's copy carries only in-frame clones and drops some. Here the sample spans approximately 840 clones, around 87% being singletons. Over chemoradiotherapy, repertoires were sampled more than once. As concerns this clone: Its target is unknown.

Study observations and caveats: Candidate HPV-specific clones and E7-related TCR motifs grew in tumor during treatment. In HPV16-positive patients, HPV-responsive T-cell expansion tracked better recurrence-free survival.

This receptor was obtained from a human donor with HPV-associated anogenital cancer. The sequences come from tumor tissue, collected from a patient who underwent chemoradiotherapy.

The CDR3 nucleotides read TGTGCCAGCAGTGGGGGACAGGGGGTTAACTATGGCTACACCTTC. Translation: CASSGGQGVNYGYTF. The V gene is TRBV2, the J gene TRBJ1-2; 11 nucleotides line up with TRBD1. V was clipped by 4 bases and J by 1 base; unmatched bases: 2. The length of the CDR3 is 15 residues. Looked up from germline, CDR1 is SNHLY and CDR2 is FYNNEI. The full variable domain, in which reference TRBV2 and TRBJ1-2 provide the parts outside the CDR3, is EPEVTQTPSHQVTQMGQEVILRCVPISNHLYFYWYRQILGQKVEFLVSFYNNEISEKSEIFDDQFSVERPDGSNFTLKIRSTKLEDSAMYFCASSGGQGVNYGYTFGSGTRLTVV.